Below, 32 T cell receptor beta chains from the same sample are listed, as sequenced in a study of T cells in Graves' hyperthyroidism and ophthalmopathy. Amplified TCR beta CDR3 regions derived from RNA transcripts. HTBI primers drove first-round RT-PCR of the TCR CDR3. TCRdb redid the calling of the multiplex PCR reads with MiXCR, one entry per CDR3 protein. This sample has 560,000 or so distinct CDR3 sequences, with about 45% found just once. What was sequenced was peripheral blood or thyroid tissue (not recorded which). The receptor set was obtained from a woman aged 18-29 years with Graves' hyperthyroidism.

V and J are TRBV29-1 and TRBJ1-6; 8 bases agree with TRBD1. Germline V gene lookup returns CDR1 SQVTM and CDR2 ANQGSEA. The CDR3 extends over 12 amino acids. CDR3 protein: CSERDRHSPLHF. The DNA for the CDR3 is TGCAGTGAACGGGACAGGCATTCACCCCTCCACTTT.

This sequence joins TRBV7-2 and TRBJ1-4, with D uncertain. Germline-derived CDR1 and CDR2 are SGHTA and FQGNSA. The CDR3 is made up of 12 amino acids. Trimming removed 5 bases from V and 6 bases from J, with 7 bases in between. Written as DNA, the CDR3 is TGTGCCAGCAGCCGTGCCTATGAAAAACTGTTTTTT. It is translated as CASSRAYEKLFF.

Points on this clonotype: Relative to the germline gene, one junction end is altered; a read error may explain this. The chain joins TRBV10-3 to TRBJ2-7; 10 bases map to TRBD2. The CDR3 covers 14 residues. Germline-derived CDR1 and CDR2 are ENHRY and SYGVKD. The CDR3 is CASSYGTSAYEQYF. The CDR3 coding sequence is TGTGCCAGCAGTTACGGGACTAGCGCCTACGAGCAGTACTTC.

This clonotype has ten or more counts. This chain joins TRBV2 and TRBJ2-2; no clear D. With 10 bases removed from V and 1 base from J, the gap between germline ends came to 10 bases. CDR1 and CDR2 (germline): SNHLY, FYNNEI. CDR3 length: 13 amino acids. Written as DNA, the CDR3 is TGTGCCACCTCGCCAGGGAACACCGGGGAGCTGTTTTTT. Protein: CATSPGNTGELFF.

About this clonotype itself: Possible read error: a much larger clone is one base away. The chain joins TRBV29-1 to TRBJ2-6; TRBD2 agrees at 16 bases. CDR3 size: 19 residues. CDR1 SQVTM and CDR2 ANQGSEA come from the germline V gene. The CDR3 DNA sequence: TGCAGCTGTGGACAGGGACTAGCGGGAGGGCCATCTGGGCCCAACGTCCTGACTTTC. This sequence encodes CSCGQGLAGGPSGPNVLTF.

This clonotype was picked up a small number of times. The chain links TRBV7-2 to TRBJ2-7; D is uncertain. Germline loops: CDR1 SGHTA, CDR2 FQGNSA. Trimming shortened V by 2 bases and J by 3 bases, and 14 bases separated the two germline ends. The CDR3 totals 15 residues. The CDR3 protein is CASSLSRPPDYEQYF. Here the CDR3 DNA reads TGTGCCAGCAGCTTATCCCGACCGCCCGACTACGAGCAGTACTTC. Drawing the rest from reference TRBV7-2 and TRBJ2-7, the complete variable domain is GAGVSQSPSNKVTEKGKDVELRCDPISGHTALYWYRQSLGQGLEFLIYFQGNSAPDKSGLPSDRFSAERTGGSVSTLTIQRTQQEDSAVYLCASSLSRPPDYEQYFGPGTRLTVT.

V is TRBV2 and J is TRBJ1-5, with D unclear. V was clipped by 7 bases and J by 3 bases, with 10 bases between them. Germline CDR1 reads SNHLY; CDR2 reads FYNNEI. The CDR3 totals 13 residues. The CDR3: CASTRGHNQPQHF. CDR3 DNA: TGTGCCAGCACTCGGGGTCACAATCAGCCCCAGCATTTT.

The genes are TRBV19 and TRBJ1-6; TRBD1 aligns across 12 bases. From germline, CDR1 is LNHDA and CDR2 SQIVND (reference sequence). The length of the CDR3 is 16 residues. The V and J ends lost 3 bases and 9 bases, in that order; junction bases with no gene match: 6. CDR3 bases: TGTGCCAGTAGTATTCCGGGACAGGGGGCGTCTTCACCCCTCCACTTT. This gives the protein CASSIPGQGASSPLHF. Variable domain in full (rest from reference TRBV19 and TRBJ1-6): DGGITQSPKYLFRKEGQNVTLSCEQNLNHDAMYWYRQDPGQGLRLIYYSQIVNDFQKGDIAEGYSVSREKKESFPLTVTSAQKNPTAFYLCASSIPGQGASSPLHFGNGTRLTVT.

CDR3: CASSPRRDNTEAFF. The CDR3 region has the DNA TGTGCCAGCTCACCACGCAGAGACAACACTGAAGCTTTCTTT. This rearrangement joins TRBV18 to TRBJ1-1, with D unclear. Germline assignment: CDR1 KGHSH and CDR2 LQKENI. The V end lost 1 base, the J end lost 2 bases, and 8 bases lay between the germline ends. The CDR3 has 14 residues.

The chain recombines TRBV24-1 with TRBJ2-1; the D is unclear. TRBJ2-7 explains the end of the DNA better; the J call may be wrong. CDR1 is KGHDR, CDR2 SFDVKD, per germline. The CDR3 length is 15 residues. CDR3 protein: CATSAPDGAYNEQYF. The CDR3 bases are TGTGCCACCAGTGCTCCGGACGGAGCCTACAATGAGCAGTACTTC.

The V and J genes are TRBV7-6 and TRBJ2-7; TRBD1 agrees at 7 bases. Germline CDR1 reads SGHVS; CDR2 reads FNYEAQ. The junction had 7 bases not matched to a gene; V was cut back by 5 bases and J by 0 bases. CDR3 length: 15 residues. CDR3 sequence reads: CASSRKTGVSYEQYF. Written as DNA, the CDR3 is TGTGCCAGCAGCAGGAAAACAGGGGTCTCCTACGAGCAGTACTTC.

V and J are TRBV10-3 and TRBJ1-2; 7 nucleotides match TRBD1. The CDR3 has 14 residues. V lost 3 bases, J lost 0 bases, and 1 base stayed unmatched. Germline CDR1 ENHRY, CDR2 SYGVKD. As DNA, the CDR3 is TGTGCCATCAGTGACGGGACAGCTAACTATGGCTACACCTTC. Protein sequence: CAISDGTANYGYTF.

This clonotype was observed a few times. CDR3: CASSTGGLAGVVEQYF. CDR3 in DNA: TGCGCCAGCAGCACTGGGGGGCTAGCGGGAGTTGTCGAGCAGTACTTC. The chain has TRBV5-1 and TRBJ2-7; 10 bases are shared with TRBD2. J lost 6 bases, V lost 4 bases, and 13 bases had no gene match. The CDR3 extends over 16 amino acids. CDR1 SGHRS and CDR2 YFSETQ come from the germline V gene.

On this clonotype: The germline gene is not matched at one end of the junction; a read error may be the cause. The CDR3 DNA follows: TGTGCCACCAGTGACGGGACAGGGGACTCCTACGAGCAGTACTTC. Protein: CATSDGTGDSYEQYF. The V call is TRBV10-3, the J call TRBJ2-7, with TRBD1 identical over 10 bases. Per the germline V gene, CDR1 is ENHRY and CDR2 is SYGVKD. The CDR3 length is 15 residues.

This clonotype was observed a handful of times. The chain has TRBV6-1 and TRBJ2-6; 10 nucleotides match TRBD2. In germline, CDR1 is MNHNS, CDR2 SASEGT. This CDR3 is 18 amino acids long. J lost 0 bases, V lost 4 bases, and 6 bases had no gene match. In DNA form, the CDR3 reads TGTGCCAGCAGTGTAGCTAGCGGGGGCTTCTCTGGGGCCAACGTCCTGACTTTC. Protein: CASSVASGGFSGANVLTF.

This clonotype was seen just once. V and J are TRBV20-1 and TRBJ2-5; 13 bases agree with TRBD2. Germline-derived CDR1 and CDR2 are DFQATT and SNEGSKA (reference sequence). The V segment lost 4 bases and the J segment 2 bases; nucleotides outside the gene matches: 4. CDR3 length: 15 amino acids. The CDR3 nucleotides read TGCAGTGCTATAGGACTAGCGGGAGTACAAGAGACCCAGTACTTC. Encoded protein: CSAIGLAGVQETQYF.

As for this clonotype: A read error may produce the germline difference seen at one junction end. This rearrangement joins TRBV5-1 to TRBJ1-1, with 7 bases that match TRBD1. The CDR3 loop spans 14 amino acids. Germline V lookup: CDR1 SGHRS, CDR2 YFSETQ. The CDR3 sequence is CASSDGQAHTEAFF. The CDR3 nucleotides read TGTGCCAGCAGCGACGGACAGGCCCACACTGAAGCTTTCTTT.

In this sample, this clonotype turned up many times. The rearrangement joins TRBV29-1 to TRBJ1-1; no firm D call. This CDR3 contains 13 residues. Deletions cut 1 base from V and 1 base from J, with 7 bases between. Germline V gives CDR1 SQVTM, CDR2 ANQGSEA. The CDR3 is CSVEVRQNTEAFF. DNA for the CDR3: TGCAGCGTTGAAGTAAGGCAGAACACTGAAGCTTTCTTT.

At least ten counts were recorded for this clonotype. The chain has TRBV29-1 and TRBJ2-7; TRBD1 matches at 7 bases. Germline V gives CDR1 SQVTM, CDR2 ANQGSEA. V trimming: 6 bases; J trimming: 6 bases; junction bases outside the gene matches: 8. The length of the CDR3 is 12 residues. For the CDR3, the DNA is TGCAGCGTCGCCCGACAGGGCGTCGAGCAGTACTTC. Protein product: CSVARQGVEQYF.

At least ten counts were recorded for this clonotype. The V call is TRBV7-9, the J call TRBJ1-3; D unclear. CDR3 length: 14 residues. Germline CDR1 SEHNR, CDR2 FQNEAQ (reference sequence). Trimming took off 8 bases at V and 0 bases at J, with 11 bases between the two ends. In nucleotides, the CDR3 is TGTGCCAGCGGCGGACGGATCTCTGGAAACACCATATATTTT. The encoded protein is CASGGRISGNTIYF.

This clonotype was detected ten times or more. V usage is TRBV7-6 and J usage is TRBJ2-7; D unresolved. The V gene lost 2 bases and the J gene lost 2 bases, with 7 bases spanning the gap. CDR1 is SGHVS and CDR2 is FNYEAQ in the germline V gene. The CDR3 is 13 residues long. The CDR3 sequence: CASSLTVAYEQYF. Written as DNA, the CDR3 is TGTGCCAGCAGCTTAACCGTAGCCTACGAGCAGTACTTC.

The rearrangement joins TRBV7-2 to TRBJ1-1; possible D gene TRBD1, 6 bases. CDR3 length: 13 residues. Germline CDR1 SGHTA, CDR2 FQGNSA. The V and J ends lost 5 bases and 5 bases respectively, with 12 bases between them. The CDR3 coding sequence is TGTGCCAGCAGCATGACAGGTCTGACTGAAGCTTTCTTT. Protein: CASSMTGLTEAFF.

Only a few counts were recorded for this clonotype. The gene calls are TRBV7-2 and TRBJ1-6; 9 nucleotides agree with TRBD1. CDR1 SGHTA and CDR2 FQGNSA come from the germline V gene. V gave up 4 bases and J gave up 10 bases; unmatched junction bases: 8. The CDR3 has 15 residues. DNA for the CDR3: TGTGCCAGCAGCTCGGTCCGGGACAGGGTCTCACCCCTCCACTTT. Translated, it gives CASSSVRDRVSPLHF. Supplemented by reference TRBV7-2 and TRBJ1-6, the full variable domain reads GAGVSQSPSNKVTEKGKDVELRCDPISGHTALYWYRQSLGQGLEFLIYFQGNSAPDKSGLPSDRFSAERTGGSVSTLTIQRTQQEDSAVYLCASSSVRDRVSPLHFGNGTRLTVT.

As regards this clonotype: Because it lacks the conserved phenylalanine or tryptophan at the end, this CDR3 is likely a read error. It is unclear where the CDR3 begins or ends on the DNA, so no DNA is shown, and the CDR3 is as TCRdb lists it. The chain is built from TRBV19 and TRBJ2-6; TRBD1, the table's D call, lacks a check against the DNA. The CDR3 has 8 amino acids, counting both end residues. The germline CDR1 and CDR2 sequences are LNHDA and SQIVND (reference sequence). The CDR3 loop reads CASMRERV.

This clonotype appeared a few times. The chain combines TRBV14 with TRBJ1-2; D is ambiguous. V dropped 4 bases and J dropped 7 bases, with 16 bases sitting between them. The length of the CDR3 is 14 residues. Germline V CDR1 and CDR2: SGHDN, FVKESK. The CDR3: CASSPYGRDVGYTF. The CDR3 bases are TGTGCCAGCAGCCCGTACGGGCGGGATGTTGGCTACACCTTC. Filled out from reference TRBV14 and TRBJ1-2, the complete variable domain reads EAGVTQFPSHSVIEKGQTVTLRCDPISGHDNLYWYRRVMGKEIKFLLHFVKESKQDESGMPNNRFLAERTGGTYSTLKVQPAELEDSGVYFCASSPYGRDVGYTFGSGTRLTVV.

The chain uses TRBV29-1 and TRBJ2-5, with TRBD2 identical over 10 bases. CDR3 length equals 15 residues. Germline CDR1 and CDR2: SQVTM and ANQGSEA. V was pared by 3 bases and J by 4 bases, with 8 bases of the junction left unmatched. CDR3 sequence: CSVEVFSGGRETQYF. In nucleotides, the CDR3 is TGCAGCGTTGAGGTCTTTAGCGGGGGGCGAGAGACCCAGTACTTC.

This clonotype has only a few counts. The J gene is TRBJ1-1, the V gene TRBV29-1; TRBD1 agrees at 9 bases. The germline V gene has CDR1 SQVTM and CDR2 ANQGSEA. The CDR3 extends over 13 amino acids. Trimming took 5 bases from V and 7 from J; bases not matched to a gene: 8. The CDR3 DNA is TGCAGCGTTTCGGACAGGGGAGGCAGTGAAGCTTTCTTT. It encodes CSVSDRGGSEAFF.

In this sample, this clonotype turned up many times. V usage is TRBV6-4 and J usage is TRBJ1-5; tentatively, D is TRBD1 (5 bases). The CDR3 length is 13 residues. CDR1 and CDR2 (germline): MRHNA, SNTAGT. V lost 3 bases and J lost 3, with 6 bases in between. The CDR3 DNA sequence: TGTGCCAGCAGTGAGGACAACAATCAGCCCCAGCATTTT. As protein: CASSEDNNQPQHF.

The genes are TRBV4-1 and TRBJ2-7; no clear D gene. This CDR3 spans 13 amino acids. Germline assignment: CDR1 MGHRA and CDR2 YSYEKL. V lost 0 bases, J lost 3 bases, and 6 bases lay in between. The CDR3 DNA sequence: TGCGCCAGCAGCCAAGAGGGCAACTACGAGCAGTACTTC. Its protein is CASSQEGNYEQYF.

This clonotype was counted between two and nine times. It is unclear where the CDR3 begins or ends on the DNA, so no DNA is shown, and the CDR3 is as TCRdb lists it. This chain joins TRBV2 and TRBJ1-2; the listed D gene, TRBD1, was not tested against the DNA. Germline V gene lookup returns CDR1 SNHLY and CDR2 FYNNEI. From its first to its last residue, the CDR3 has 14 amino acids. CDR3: CASSLVGTGSVLAF.

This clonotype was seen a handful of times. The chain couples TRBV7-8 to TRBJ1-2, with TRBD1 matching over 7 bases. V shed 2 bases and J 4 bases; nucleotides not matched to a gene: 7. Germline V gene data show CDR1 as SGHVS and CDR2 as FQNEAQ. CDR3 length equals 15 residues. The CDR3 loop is CASSLYAGQSYGYTF. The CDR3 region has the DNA TGTGCCAGCAGCTTATATGCGGGACAGAGCTATGGCTACACCTTC.

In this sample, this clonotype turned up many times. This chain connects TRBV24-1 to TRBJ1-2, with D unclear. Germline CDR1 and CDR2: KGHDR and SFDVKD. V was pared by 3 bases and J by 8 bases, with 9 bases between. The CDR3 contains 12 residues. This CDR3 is CATSDEGPGYTF. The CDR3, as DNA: TGTGCCACCAGTGATGAAGGTCCAGGCTACACCTTC.